The source of this T cell receptor beta chain is a study of blood T cells in healthy people across ages. Findings and caveats of the study: It was not known whether donors were CMV positive (a possible confounder of expanded clonotype changes).

Using a J-beta primer mix together with a sample-barcoded 5' primer, a second PCR was run for roughly 6 to 12 cycles. Each CDR3 protein gets one entry after TCRdb re-called the 5' RACE reads with MiXCR. Found here are around 1,500,000 distinct CDR3 sequences, around 39% of them singletons; the top ten hold 7% to 9%. Note on this clonotype: The antigen remains unidentified.

CDR1 is DFQATT and CDR2 is SNEGSKA in the germline V gene (reference sequence). Trimming removed 6 bases at V and 8 bases at J, with 19 bases between. This CDR3 is built from 14 residues. Sequencing used blood. The chain couples TRBV20-1 to TRBJ1-4, with D maybe TRBD1 (5 bases). This receptor was identified in a woman aged 18-35 years in good health. The DNA for the CDR3 is TGCAGTGCCGCGGCCGGGGGAATTGAGGAAAAACTGTTTTTT. Translated: CSAAAGGIEEKLFF.